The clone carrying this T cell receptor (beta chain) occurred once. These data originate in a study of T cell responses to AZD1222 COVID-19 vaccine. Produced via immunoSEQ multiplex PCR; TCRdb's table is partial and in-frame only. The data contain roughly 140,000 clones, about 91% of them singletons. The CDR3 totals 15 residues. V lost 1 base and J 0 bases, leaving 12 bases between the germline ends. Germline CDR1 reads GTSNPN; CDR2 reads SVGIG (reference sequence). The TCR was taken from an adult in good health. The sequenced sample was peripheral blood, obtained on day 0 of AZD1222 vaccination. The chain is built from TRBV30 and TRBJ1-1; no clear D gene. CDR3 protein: CAWSGGRVMNTEAFF. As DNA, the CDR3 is TGTGCCTGGAGTGGTGGAAGGGTAATGAACACTGAAGCTTTCTTT.